This T cell receptor beta chain was sequenced for a study of response to subunit inactivated influenza vaccine (dated by TCRdb to the late 2010s). At the level of the whole study: The study used deep quantitative T cell receptor repertoire profiling to track responses to a trivalent subunit inactivated influenza vaccine. The research as a whole found: It was suggested by the authors that each seasonal influenza vaccination may recruit only a limited number of new T cells.

Libraries were prepared through RT-PCR. Instrument on record: Illumina HiSeq 2500. The public reads were quality trimmed at Q25 with fastp and then assembled into clones with MiXCR by TCRdb, keeping productive beta chains. Each entry merges the rows of one CDR3 protein and shows their most common DNA and genes. Counted in this sample were a few hundred thousand distinct CDR3 sequences; roughly 15% of them appeared once. The ten largest clones add up to 11% of the sample. As to this clonotype: What antigen it recognizes has not been identified. Qualities for individual bases were not recorded, and no much larger clone is one base off.

The junction shows trimming of 4 bases on V and 5 bases on J, and the gene matches do not reach 5 bases of it. The germline V gene gives CDR1 as KGHDR and CDR2 as SFDVKD. The CDR3 sequence holds 15 residues, the cysteine and phenylalanine included. Only the CDR3 part of the read is kept: 45 bases, read in frame from the first base. In this chain, TRBV24-1 is recombined with TRBJ2-2; TRBD1 fits 8 bases in the junction. The receptor was derived from a man aged 50 to 59 who received an inactivated influenza vaccine. Donor details come from another sample of the same person, matched by shared clones. Here the sequenced sample was PBMCs from blood, taken roughly 12 days after vaccination. CDR3 reads: CATSDTTGGTGELFF. The bases read TGTGCCACCAGTGACACCACAGGGGGGACCGGGGAGCTGTTTTTT.